The 24 T cell receptor beta chains below all came from one sample that was sequenced in a study of blood T cell repertoires in COVID-19. Using immunoSEQ multiplex PCR, the repertoire was profiled, and TCRdb retains in-frame clones only, with some absent. The sample includes approximately 200,000 clones, roughly 86% of them seen just once. The sequencing sample was made of peripheral blood. These receptors came from a woman aged 55-69 years with acute or convalescent COVID-19.

V is TRBV5-1 and J is TRBJ2-2; TRBD2 agrees at 11 bases. Trimming cost V 3 bases and J 1 base; bases outside gene matches: 2. This CDR3 region has 16 residues. Germline V CDR1 and CDR2: SGHRS, YFSETQ. CDR3: CASSSLAGGNTGELFF. For the CDR3, the DNA is TGCGCCAGCAGCTCCCTAGCGGGAGGGAACACCGGGGAGCTGTTTTTT.

V and J are TRBV7-9 and TRBJ1-2; no reliable D call. V was shortened by 1 base and J by 4 bases, with 7 bases between the two germline ends. The length of the CDR3 is 13 residues. CDR1 and CDR2 from the germline V gene are SEHNR and FQNEAQ (reference sequence). The CDR3 loop reads CASSLVLGYGYTF. The CDR3, as DNA: TGTGCCAGCAGCTTAGTGCTAGGCTATGGCTACACCTTC.

The chain combines TRBV10-3 with TRBJ1-1, with a weak D call TRBD1 (5 bases). In germline, CDR1 is ENHRY, CDR2 SYGVKD. V lost 0 bases to trimming and J lost 0 bases, with 8 bases between them. The CDR3 consists of 15 residues. The CDR3 loop is CAISESGHLNTEAFF. CDR3 coding DNA: TGTGCCATCAGTGAGTCAGGACACCTGAACACTGAAGCTTTCTTT.

V gene TRBV3-1 (or the pseudogene TRBV3-2) combines with J gene TRBJ1-1, with 8 bases lining up with TRBD1. The junction had 5 bases not matched to a gene; V was cut back by 8 bases and J by 3 bases. Germline CDR1 is LGHDT and CDR2 is YNNKEL (reference sequence). This CDR3 contains 13 residues. The CDR3 region has the DNA TGTGCCAGCCTAACCAGGGGGCACACTGAAGCTTTCTTT. Encoded protein: CASLTRGHTEAFF.

The V and J genes are TRBV4-1 and TRBJ1-1, with a possible D match to TRBD1 (5 bases). Germline V CDR1 and CDR2: MGHRA, YSYEKL. Trimming shortened V by 2 bases and J by 1 base, and 11 bases separated the two germline ends. The CDR3 sequence is 15 residues long. CDR3 residues: CASSQRGAQNTEAFF. DNA of the CDR3: TGCGCCAGCAGCCAAAGGGGCGCCCAGAACACTGAAGCTTTCTTT.

The chain recombines TRBV29-1 with TRBJ1-1; 12 bases align to TRBD1. Per germline, CDR1 SQVTM and CDR2 ANQGSEA. The junction had 5 bases not matched to a gene; V was cut back by 5 bases and J by 1 base. CDR3 length: 15 residues. CDR3 loop: CSVQGQGAANTEAFF. The CDR3 DNA follows: TGCAGCGTTCAGGGACAGGGGGCGGCGAACACTGAAGCTTTCTTT.

This rearrangement joins TRBV7-3 to TRBJ2-5; 8 nucleotides match TRBD1. Per germline, CDR1 SGHTA and CDR2 FQGTGA. V trimming: 5 bases; J trimming: 6 bases; junction bases outside the gene matches: 5. The CDR3 has 13 residues. DNA of the CDR3: TGTGCCAGCAGCCCAGGACAGGGAAAGACCCAGTACTTC. Protein product: CASSPGQGKTQYF.

The J gene is TRBJ1-5, the V gene TRBV12-3 or TRBV12-4; D gene ambiguous. This CDR3 contains 12 residues. Trimming pared 6 bases from V and 4 bases from J, leaving 7 bases between. The chain's CDR3 is CASRLENQPQHF. The CDR3 region has the DNA TGTGCCAGCAGACTAGAAAATCAGCCCCAGCATTTT.

This chain links TRBV6-1 with TRBJ2-3; TRBD2 is a possible D gene (5 bases). The CDR3 spans 15 residues. CDR1 and CDR2 (germline): MNHNS, SASEGT. Trimming left V 3 bases short and J 0 bases short, with 10 bases between. Written as DNA, the CDR3 is TGTGCCAGCAGTGATGCGCGGACTAGCACAGATACGCAGTATTTT. Translated: CASSDARTSTDTQYF.

This clone was counted a single time. The J gene is TRBJ1-6, the V gene TRBV2, with 9 bases identical to TRBD1. The CDR3 is 15 amino acids. After removal of 6 bases from V and 8 bases from J, the junction contained 8 bases not matched to a gene. CDR1 is SNHLY and CDR2 is FYNNEI in the germline V gene. For the CDR3, the DNA is TGTGCCAGCAGCGCTCCGGGACAGGGCTATTCACCCCTCCACTTT. Its translation: CASSAPGQGYSPLHF.

The gene calls are TRBV13 and TRBJ2-7; D may be TRBD1 (5 bases). V was trimmed by 5 bases and J by 3 bases, leaving 8 bases between them. The CDR3 is 12 residues long. Germline V gene sequence: CDR1 PRHDT, CDR2 FYEKMQ (reference sequence). CDR3 nucleotide sequence: TGTGCCAGCAGCCGACAGCGCTACGAGCAGTACTTC. Encoded protein: CASSRQRYEQYF. The full variable domain, completed using reference TRBV13 and TRBJ2-7, is AAGVIQSPRHLIKEKRETATLKCYPIPRHDTVYWYQQGPGQDPQFLISFYEKMQSDKGSIPDRFSAQQFSDYHSELNMSSLELGDSALYFCASSRQRYEQYFGPGTRLTVT.

This chain links TRBV6-5 with TRBJ1-4; TRBD1 aligns across 9 bases. Germline V gives CDR1 MNHEY, CDR2 SVGAGI. V gave up 6 bases and J gave up 8 bases; unmatched junction bases: 7. CDR3 length: 14 residues. CDR3 nucleotide sequence: TGTGCCAGCAGAAGGGCGGGACAGGGAGAAAAACTGTTTTTT. Translation gives CASRRAGQGEKLFF.

V and J are TRBV18 and TRBJ1-2; D remains ambiguous. This CDR3 contains 13 residues. Trimming removed 3 bases from V and 7 bases from J, with 12 bases in between. In germline, CDR1 is KGHSH, CDR2 LQKENI. As DNA, the CDR3 is TGTGCCAGCTCACCCATTGGGGAGGGTGGCTACACCTTC. Protein product: CASSPIGEGGYTF.

This chain connects TRBV3-1 (or the pseudogene TRBV3-2) to TRBJ2-3; D unclear. CDR1 is LGHDT and CDR2 is YNNKEL in the germline V gene (reference sequence). The V gene lost 4 bases and the J gene lost 1 base, with 6 bases spanning the gap. The CDR3 contains 13 residues. The CDR3 sequence: CASSPPGTDTQYF. The CDR3 bases are TGTGCCAGCAGCCCCCCGGGCACAGATACGCAGTATTTT.

The chain links TRBV5-5 to TRBJ2-1, with 15 bases identical to TRBD2. The V and J ends lost 4 bases and 6 bases, in that order; junction bases with no gene match: 8. Germline values: CDR1 SGHKS, CDR2 YYEKEE (reference sequence). This CDR3 is built from 17 residues. The CDR3: CASSPPGLAGGTNEQFF. The CDR3, as DNA: TGTGCCAGCAGCCCTCCGGGACTAGCGGGAGGTACCAATGAGCAGTTCTTC.

As DNA, the CDR3 is TGTGCCAGCAGCCGCGGATTAAGCAATCAGCCCCAGCATTTT. Translated, it gives CASSRGLSNQPQHF. The genes are TRBV7-9 and TRBJ1-5; D unresolved. Germline V gene data show CDR1 as SEHNR and CDR2 as FQNEAQ (reference sequence). Trimming took 5 bases from V and 1 from J, leaving 9 bases between them. The length of the CDR3 is 14 residues.

The chain recombines TRBV12-1 with TRBJ2-2; the D segment call TRBD2 is taken from the table without a DNA check. TRBV12-1 is a pseudogene. The CDR3 loop spans 19 amino acids. This CDR3 is CASSFARRGTSGENGELFF. DNA of the CDR3: TGTGCCAGCAGCTTTGCGCGGCGGGGGACTAGCGGGGAAAACGGGGAGCTGTTTTTT.

The CDR3 sequence is CASSGGLVAEQYF. The CDR3 DNA reads as TGTGCCAGCAGCGGGGGACTAGTCGCCGAGCAGTACTTC. The V call is TRBV11-2, the J call TRBJ2-7, with 8 bases aligning to TRBD2. There are 13 residues in the CDR3. The V gene end was trimmed by 5 bases and the J gene end by 6 bases; junction bases not matched to a gene: 6. Germline values: CDR1 SGHAT, CDR2 FQNNGV.

The chain is built from TRBV19 and TRBJ2-1; a weak D match, TRBD2 (6 bases). Germline values: CDR1 LNHDA, CDR2 SQIVND (reference sequence). Trimming cost V 10 bases and J 4 bases, with 17 bases left between them. The CDR3 sequence is 14 residues long. This CDR3 is CATWAGTRYNEQFF. CDR3 DNA: TGTGCCACCTGGGCGGGAACCAGGTACAATGAGCAGTTCTTC.

The chain combines TRBV6-1 with TRBJ1-6, with D uncertain. The CDR3 has 14 residues. Trimming took off 2 bases at V and 7 bases at J, with 9 bases between the two ends. Germline loops: CDR1 MNHNS, CDR2 SASEGT. The CDR3 region has the DNA TGTGCCAGCAGTGAAAGTCGCGGGAATTCACCCCTCCACTTT. This encodes CASSESRGNSPLHF.

Remarks on this clone: Additional DNA sequences in this sample encode the identical CDR3. CDR3 protein: CASSLGQEPYEQYF. The CDR3 bases are TGCGCCAGCAGCTTGGGGCAGGAACCCTACGAGCAGTACTTC. The J gene is TRBJ2-7, the V gene TRBV5-1; D call uncertain. The CDR3 extends over 14 amino acids. V dropped 0 bases and J dropped 2 bases, with 9 bases sitting between them. Germline lookup yields CDR1 SGHRS and CDR2 YFSETQ.

V and J are TRBV9 and TRBJ2-4; 7 bases map to TRBD1. This CDR3 region has 16 residues. Losses at the gene ends were 0 bases for V and 1 base for J; bases not matched to a gene: 4. CDR1 and CDR2 (germline): SGDLS, YYNGEE. CDR3 in DNA: TGTGCCAGCAGCGTAGACCCACAGGGGGCCAAAAACATTCAGTACTTC. Its protein is CASSVDPQGAKNIQYF.

The chain recombines TRBV11-2 with TRBJ2-5, with TRBD1 matching over 9 bases. Germline assignment: CDR1 SGHAT and CDR2 FQNNGV. The J segment lost 4 bases and the V segment lost 5 bases, leaving 5 bases of the junction unmatched. This CDR3 is 14 amino acids long. CDR3 sequence reads: CASSPGTGRETQYF. In DNA form, the CDR3 reads TGTGCCAGCAGCCCCGGGACAGGGCGAGAGACCCAGTACTTC.

V usage is TRBV10-1 and J usage is TRBJ1-4; no reliable D call. V was shortened by 0 bases and J by 3 bases, with 8 bases between the two germline ends. The CDR3 runs 15 residues. Germline CDR1 and CDR2: WNHNN and SYGVQD (reference sequence). The CDR3 protein is CASSESPVANEKLFF. In DNA form, the CDR3 reads TGCGCCAGCAGTGAGTCGCCGGTAGCTAATGAAAAACTGTTTTTT.